This T cell receptor (beta chain) was identified during a study of T-cell memory formation after mild COVID-19 (dated by TCRdb to about 2021). Background for the entire study: TCR sequence clusters from the two donors were found to be largely donor specific. T-cell clones expanding and contracting after mild COVID-19 in a couple of donors were tracked by longitudinal TCRalpha and TCRbeta repertoire sequencing. The cohort was made up of two young adult volunteers, one female and one male, who were previously healthy. The full study reports these points: Only a couple of mild cases were covered in the study, and larger cohorts including severe cases with pre-infection samples were considered necessary. SARS-CoV-2 specificity was not confirmed for the second-wave clones peaking on day 37. The detection of some responding clones in pre-infection memory suggests that pre-existing cross-reactive memory T cells joined the SARS-CoV-2 response. Contracting CD4+ clones were located mainly in the CM and EM memory subsets, whereas CD8+ clones were found to be enriched in EMRA. Balanced CD4/CD8 phenotypes were observed for clones contracting from day 15 to 85, whereas a bias towards CD4+ was observed for a second wave of clones expanding from day 15 to 37.

PBMCs were isolated by Ficoll-Paque density gradient centrifugation. About this clonotype itself: Its antigen specificity is not known. No base qualities exist here, and no much larger clone lies one base off it.

The CDR3 starts with the cysteine, ends with the phenylalanine, and has 15 residues. This entry keeps only the CDR3 DNA: 45 bases, framed from base 1. The germline V gene supplies CDR1 MDHEN and CDR2 SYDVKM. V is clipped by 7 bases and J by 2 bases, and the sequence between their germline boundaries is 15 bases long. The sequencer listed for this sample is Illumina NovaSeq 6000. cDNA libraries for TCRalpha and TCRbeta were prepared by 5'RACE using constant-segment primers, with sample barcodes and unique molecular identifiers added. RNA was extracted from every sample with Trizol reagent. Libraries were amplified in two PCR steps, with a second sample barcode and Illumina TruSeq adapters added in the second step. The libraries were sequenced on an Illumina NovaSeq using 2 x 150 bp paired-end reads. The study's own analysis went as follows. Reads were demultiplexed and collapsed into UMI-guided consensus sequences with migec v1.2.7. Using mixcr v2.1.11, the UMI consensuses were aligned to TRA and TRB V and J templates and assembled into clonotypes. A clonotype was counted as expanded or contracted only when both edgeR and NoisET called the clonotype significant, with the noise models trained on biological replicates. For edgeR calls, a false discovery rate-adjusted p below 0.01 and a log2 fold-change threshold of 1 were applied. PCA with hierarchical clustering of max-normalized trajectories of the 1000 most abundant clonotypes was used as exploratory dynamics analysis. Separately sequenced CD4+ and CD8+ repertoires were used to assign a CD4 or CD8 phenotype to each responding clone. TCRdb reworked the public reads: Q25 trimming with fastp, MiXCR clone assembly, productive beta chains retained. Rows matching on CDR3 protein sequence are summarized as one entry with the most common DNA and genes. The V and J calls and clone size are TCRdb's, not the authors'. Counted in this sample were about 210,000 distinct CDR3 sequences; about 10% of them appeared once. The ten largest clones take up around 2.9% of the sample.

The V and J segments used are TRBV28 and TRBJ1-5; the D gene lacks a confident call. The specimen sequenced was PBMCs or a T cell subset sorted from them (not recorded which). This TCR derives from a man aged 18 to 30 who had mild COVID-19 (a few samples of this study predate the infection). The sample titles of this study are shuffled in the database, so cell type and time point are left out; the donor was told from shared clones. The nucleotide sequence reads as follows: TGTGCCAGCACCAGCGAGGGATCCGGCAATCAGCCCCAGCATTTT. This gives the protein CASTSEGSGNQPQHF.